This TCR beta chain was recovered during a study of T-cell memory formation after mild COVID-19. The germline gives CDR1 SGHAT, CDR2 FQDESV (reference sequence). This CDR3 comprises 15 residues. Trimming cost V 5 bases and J 4 bases; bases outside gene matches: 6. One entry per CDR3 protein, called by TCRdb with MiXCR from the 5' RACE reads. The table lists under 300,000 distinct CDR3 sequences, about a sixth of them singletons. This clonotype has more than one count but fewer than ten. The sequenced sample consisted of PBMCs or a T cell subset sorted from them (not recorded which). The clonotype originates from a young man who had mild COVID-19 (a few samples of this study predate the infection). Cell type and time point are not known. The chain recombines TRBV11-1 with TRBJ2-1, with 9 bases fitting TRBD2. The CDR3 bases are TGTGCCAGCAGCGCGCTAGCGGGGTCGTACAATGAGCAGTTCTTC. This translates into CASSALAGSYNEQFF.